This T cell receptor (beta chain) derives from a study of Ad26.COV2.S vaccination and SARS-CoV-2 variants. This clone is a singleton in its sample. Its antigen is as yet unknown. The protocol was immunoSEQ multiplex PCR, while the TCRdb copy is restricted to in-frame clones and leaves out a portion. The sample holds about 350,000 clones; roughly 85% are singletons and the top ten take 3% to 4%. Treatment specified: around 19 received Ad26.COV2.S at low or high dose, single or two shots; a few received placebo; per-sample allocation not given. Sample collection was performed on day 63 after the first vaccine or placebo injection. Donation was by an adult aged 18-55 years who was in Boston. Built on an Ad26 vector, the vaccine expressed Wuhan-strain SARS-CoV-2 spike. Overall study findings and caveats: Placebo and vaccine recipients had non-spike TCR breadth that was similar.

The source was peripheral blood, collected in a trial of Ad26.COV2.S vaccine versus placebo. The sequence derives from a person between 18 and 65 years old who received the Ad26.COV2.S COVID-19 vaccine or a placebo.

Written as DNA, the CDR3 is TGTGCCTGGACCAATGGGCGCGACGGCCTGTATGGCTACACCTTC. It specifies CAWTNGRDGLYGYTF. The rearrangement uses TRBV30 and TRBJ1-2; D remains ambiguous. Trimming removed 4 bases from V and 5 bases from J, with 20 bases in between. This CDR3 has 15 residues. CDR1 GTSNPN and CDR2 SVGIG come from the germline V gene (reference sequence).